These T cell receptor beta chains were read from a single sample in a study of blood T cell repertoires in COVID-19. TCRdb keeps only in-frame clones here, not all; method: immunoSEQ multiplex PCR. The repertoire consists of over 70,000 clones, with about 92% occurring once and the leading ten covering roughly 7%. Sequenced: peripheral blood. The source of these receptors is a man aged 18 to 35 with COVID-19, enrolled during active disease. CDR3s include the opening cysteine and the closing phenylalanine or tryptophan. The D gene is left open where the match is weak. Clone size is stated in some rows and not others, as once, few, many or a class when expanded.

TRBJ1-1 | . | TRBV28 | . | TGTGCCAGCAGCGCATATCCAGGAAAACGGTACACTGAAGCTTTCTTT | CASSAYPGKRYTEAFF
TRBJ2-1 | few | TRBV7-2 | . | TGTGCCAGCAGCTTAGGCGGGTACTCCTACAATGAGCAGTTCTTC | CASSLGGYSYNEQFF
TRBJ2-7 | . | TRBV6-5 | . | TGTGCCAGCAGTTACTCAGCTCGTTATGAGCAGTACTTC | CASSYSARYEQYF
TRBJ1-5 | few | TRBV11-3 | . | TGTGCCAGCAGCTCCGCAATCTATAGCAATCAGCCCCAGCATTTT | CASSSAIYSNQPQHF
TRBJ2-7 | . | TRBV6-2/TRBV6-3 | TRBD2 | TGTGCCAGCAGCGTACCGGGACTAGCGAAAGAGCAGTACTTC | CASSVPGLAKEQYF
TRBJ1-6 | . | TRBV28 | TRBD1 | TGTGCCAGCAGTTTACCGGGACAGCACTATAATTCACCCCTCCACTTT | CASSLPGQHYNSPLHF
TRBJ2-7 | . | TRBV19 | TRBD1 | TGTGCCAGTAGTATTGCACAGGGGCCTTCCTACGAGCAGTACTTC | CASSIAQGPSYEQYF
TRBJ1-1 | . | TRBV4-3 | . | TGCGCCAGCAGCCAAGATGGGGAGGGGGTGAACACTGAAGCTTTCTTT | CASSQDGEGVNTEAFF
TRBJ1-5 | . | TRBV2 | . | TGTGCCAGCAACAGGGTGGGAGGCAATCAGCCCCAGCATTTT | CASNRVGGNQPQHF
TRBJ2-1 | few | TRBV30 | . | TGTGCCTGGAGTGTTGGTAGCTTAGGTGAGCAGTTCTTC | CAWSVGSLGEQFF
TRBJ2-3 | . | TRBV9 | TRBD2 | TGTGCCAGCAGCGTAGGGGCGGGAGGGAGCACAGATACGCAGTATTTT | CASSVGAGGSTDTQYF
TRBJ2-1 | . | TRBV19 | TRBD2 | TGTGCCAGTAGTACCGGACTAGCGCACAATGAGCAGTTCTTC | CASSTGLAHNEQFF
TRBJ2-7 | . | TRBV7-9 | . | TGTGCCAGCAGCTTATCGTCCAGGGCCTACGAGCAGTACTTC | CASSLSSRAYEQYF
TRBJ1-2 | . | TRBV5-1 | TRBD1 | TGCGCCAGCAGCTTAAAAGCAGTAGGAGGAGGGGGCGACGGCTACACCTTC | CASSLKAVGGGGDGYTF
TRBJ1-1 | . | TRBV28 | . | TGTGCCAGCAGTTTGAGGAGGGAACTAGCTTTCTTT | CASSLRRELAFF
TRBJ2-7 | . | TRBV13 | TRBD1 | TGTGCCAGCAGACCGGGACAGGGGGCGGAAGAGCAGTACTTC | CASRPGQGAEEQYF
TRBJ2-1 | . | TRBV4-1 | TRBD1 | TGCGCCAGCAGCCCCGGACAGGGGGCCTACAATGAGCAGTTCTTC | CASSPGQGAYNEQFF
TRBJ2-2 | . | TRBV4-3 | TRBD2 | TGCGCCAGCAGCCAAGGTCCCGGGTTAGCGGGAGGTGGCGGGGAGCTGTTTTTT | CASSQGPGLAGGGGELFF
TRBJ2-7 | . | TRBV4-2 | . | TGTGCCAGCAGCCAAGATCTGGGCGCAAGAAGTCTCTACGAGCAGTACTTC | CASSQDLGARSLYEQYF
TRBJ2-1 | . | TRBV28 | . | TGTGCCAGCAGTAAAGATTATAGCGTCATGAGAGGAAATGAGCAGTTCTTC | CASSKDYSVMRGNEQFF
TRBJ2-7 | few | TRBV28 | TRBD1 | TGTGCCAGCCTGACAGGGGTCGAAACCTACGAGCAGTACTTC | CASLTGVETYEQYF
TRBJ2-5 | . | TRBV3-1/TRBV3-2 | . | TGTGCCAGCAGCCAAGATTACAGAGAAGAGACCCAGTACTTC | CASSQDYREETQYF
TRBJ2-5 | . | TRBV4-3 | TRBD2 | TGCGCCAGCAGCCGGGGGACTAGCGGGAGTCGGGAGACCCAGTACTTC | CASSRGTSGSRETQYF
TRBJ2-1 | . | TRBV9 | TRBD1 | TGTGCCAGCAGCCTTGGGACAGCCTCCTACAATGAGCAGTTCTTC | CASSLGTASYNEQFF
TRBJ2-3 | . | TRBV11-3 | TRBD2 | TGTGCCAGCAGCCCCCTTGGGGGGAGGGCAGATACGCAGTATTTT | CASSPLGGRADTQYF